Below, 22 T cell receptor beta chains from the same sample are listed, as sequenced in a study of CD8 T cells in ankylosing spondylitis. Study results and limitations: The study identified a TCR beta motif of roughly eight highly homologous variants that appeared characteristic of ankylosing spondylitis blood.

TCRdb reanalysed the 5' RACE reads using MiXCR and keeps one entry per CDR3 protein. This sample carries approximately 150,000 distinct CDR3 sequences, under 20% of them seen once, and the ten largest clones take 33%. These receptors have no identified antigens. The sample was blood, either unsorted or a sorted T cell fraction (not recorded which). The receptors originated from a male donor with ankylosing spondylitis.

This clonotype has more than one count but fewer than ten. The V gene is TRBV24-1, the J gene TRBJ1-4; 8 bases line up with TRBD1. Germline V gene data show CDR1 as KGHDR and CDR2 as SFDVKD. The CDR3 is made up of 16 amino acids. V gave up 2 bases and J gave up 8 bases; unmatched junction bases: 9. CDR3 bases: TGTGCCACCAGTGATTCAAGACAGGGGCGAATCGAAAAACTGTTTTTT. Protein: CATSDSRQGRIEKLFF.

This clonotype was counted only a few times. V and J are TRBV5-1 and TRBJ1-1; D unclear. Germline CDR1 and CDR2: SGHRS and YFSETQ. Trimming pared 4 bases from V and 8 bases from J, leaving 21 bases between. The CDR3 runs to 15 residues. CDR3 DNA: TGCGCCAGCAGCGTAGGAGCGGTGGAACTGGCCGAAGCTTTCTTT. Protein: CASSVGAVELAEAFF. Drawing the rest from reference TRBV5-1 and TRBJ1-1, the complete variable domain is KAGVTQTPRYLIKTRGQQVTLSCSPISGHRSVSWYQQTPGQGLQFLFEYFSETQRNKGNFPGRFSGRQFSNSRSEMNVSTLELGDSALYLCASSVGAVELAEAFFGQGTRLTVV.

V gene TRBV7-2 combines with J gene TRBJ2-7, with 8 positions matching TRBD1. The CDR3 contains 14 residues. V dropped 5 bases and J dropped 12; count of bases not matched to a gene: 15. Germline V lookup: CDR1 SGHTA, CDR2 FQGNSA. This chain's CDR3 is CASSQTPGTGVPYF. CDR3 sequence (DNA): TGTGCCAGCAGCCAGACCCCCGGGACAGGCGTACCGTACTTC.

A few counts support this clonotype. The chain is built from TRBV3-1 and TRBJ2-7; 9 positions agree with TRBD1. Per germline, CDR1 LGHDT and CDR2 YNNKEL (reference sequence). This CDR3 comprises 13 residues. V lost 8 bases, J lost 2 bases, and 4 bases stayed unmatched. CDR3 coding DNA: TGTGCCAGCGGACAGGGGTACACCTACGAGCAGTACTTC. It encodes CASGQGYTYEQYF.

The rearrangement joins TRBV27 to TRBJ2-3; 13 nucleotides align to TRBD2. Germline V gene sequence: CDR1 MNHEY, CDR2 SMNVEV (reference sequence). The CDR3 runs to 14 residues. The V gene end was trimmed by 6 bases and the J gene end by 9 bases; junction bases not matched to a gene: 6. The CDR3 DNA is TGTGCCAGCAGCCATGGGACTAGCGGGGTAACGCAGTATTTT. Translating it yields CASSHGTSGVTQYF.

This clonotype showed up many times. The chain couples TRBV14 to TRBJ2-7; 8 nucleotides match TRBD1. Germline trimming cut 1 base from V and 9 bases from J; bases unmatched to any gene: 11. Germline loops: CDR1 SGHDN, CDR2 FVKESK. The CDR3 runs 15 residues. CDR3 loop: CASSQGLAGGSVQYF. As DNA, the CDR3 is TGTGCCAGCAGCCAAGGCTTGGCAGGGGGCTCCGTGCAGTACTTC.

This clonotype was detected only a few times. The chain joins TRBV20-1 to TRBJ2-1; TRBD2 aligns across 8 bases. The CDR3 has 13 residues. In germline, CDR1 is DFQATT, CDR2 SNEGSKA (reference sequence). Germline trimming cut 5 bases from V and 7 bases from J; bases unmatched to any gene: 7. CDR3 residues: CSAPRTSLNEQFF. The CDR3 DNA is TGCAGTGCTCCCAGGACTAGCTTAAATGAGCAGTTCTTC.

The chain carries TRBV29-1 and TRBJ2-7; TRBD2 matches at 9 bases. Germline CDR1 reads SQVTM; CDR2 reads ANQGSEA. This CDR3 has 15 amino acids. Trimming at V came to 7 bases and at J to 5 bases, leaving 15 bases not matched to a gene. The CDR3 spells CSAEFVTSGFDEQYF. The CDR3 DNA reads TGCAGCGCGGAATTCGTAACTAGCGGGTTCGACGAGCAGTACTTC.

This clonotype has a handful of counts. The chain combines TRBV20-1 with TRBJ2-1; 10 bases align to TRBD2. V gave up 1 base and J gave up 12 bases; unmatched junction bases: 6. The CDR3 loop spans 13 amino acids. In germline, CDR1 is DFQATT, CDR2 SNEGSKA (reference sequence). The CDR3 loop is CSARAPTSGPQFF. The CDR3, as DNA: TGCAGTGCTAGAGCTCCGACTAGCGGGCCGCAGTTCTTC.

The rearrangement joins TRBV7-3 to TRBJ2-3; D unclear. From germline, CDR1 is SGHTA and CDR2 FQGTGA. The V gene lost 6 bases and the J gene lost 0 bases, with 7 bases spanning the gap. The CDR3 consists of 13 residues. Here the CDR3 reads CASRELSTDTQYF. In DNA form, the CDR3 reads TGTGCCAGCAGGGAGTTAAGCACAGATACGCAGTATTTT.

The chain combines TRBV7-9 with TRBJ2-6; D might be TRBD1 or TRBD2, each matching 5 bases. CDR3 length equals 15 residues. Trimming took 5 bases from V and 0 from J, leaving 8 bases between them. CDR1 and CDR2 from the germline V gene are SEHNR and FQNEAQ (reference sequence). The CDR3 DNA sequence: TGTGCCAGCAGCGGGACGGGCTCTGGGGCCAACGTCCTGACTTTC. This encodes CASSGTGSGANVLTF.

The rearrangement uses TRBV7-9 and TRBJ2-5, with D unclear. The germline CDR1 and CDR2 sequences are SEHNR and FQNEAQ (reference sequence). The V end was cut by 5 bases, the J end by 5 bases, with 6 bases between. The CDR3 has 11 residues. The CDR3 DNA is TGTGCCAGCAGCATGGGGGAGACCCAGTACTTC. Translated: CASSMGETQYF.

This clonotype has just a few counts. This sequence joins TRBV9 and TRBJ2-3, with 12 bases matching TRBD2. Germline V gene data show CDR1 as SGDLS and CDR2 as YYNGEE. The length of the CDR3 is 15 residues. V dropped 4 bases and J dropped 4; count of bases not matched to a gene: 4. CDR3 bases: TGTGCCAGCAGCCTAGCGGGAGGGCCCCCAGATACGCAGTATTTT. Translated: CASSLAGGPPDTQYF.

V and J are TRBV2 and TRBJ2-7; 9 bases align to TRBD2. V trimming: 11 bases; J trimming: 0 bases; junction bases outside the gene matches: 5. Looked up from germline, CDR1 is SNHLY and CDR2 is FYNNEI. The CDR3 totals 13 residues. The DNA of the CDR3 is TGTGCCGGAGCTAGCGGGAACTCCTACGAGCAGTACTTC. Translating gives CAGASGNSYEQYF.

This clonotype has only a few counts. This chain connects TRBV9 to TRBJ2-3; D is possibly TRBD1 (5 bases). The CDR3 contains 16 residues. Germline V gives CDR1 SGDLS, CDR2 YYNGEE. V was clipped by 0 bases and J by 0 bases, with 11 bases between them. CDR3 loop: CASSVGYRRSTDTQYF. The CDR3 DNA reads TGTGCCAGCAGCGTAGGGTACAGGCGAAGCACAGATACGCAGTATTTT.

This clonotype has only a few counts. This chain uses TRBV7-2 with TRBJ2-7; 7 bases are shared with TRBD2. The CDR3 has 15 amino acids. Losses at the gene ends were 4 bases for V and 2 bases for J; bases not matched to a gene: 8. Germline V lookup: CDR1 SGHTA, CDR2 FQGNSA. CDR3 residues: CASSYASGLTYEQYF. The DNA of the CDR3 is TGTGCCAGCAGCTACGCTAGCGGTCTAACCTACGAGCAGTACTTC. Based on the CDR3 plus reference TRBV7-2 and TRBJ2-7, the full variable domain is GAGVSQSPSNKVTEKGKDVELRCDPISGHTALYWYRQSLGQGLEFLIYFQGNSAPDKSGLPSDRFSAERTGGSVSTLTIQRTQQEDSAVYLCASSYASGLTYEQYFGPGTRLTVT.

The chain carries TRBV6-6 and TRBJ1-3, with D maybe TRBD1 (5 bases). V lost 9 bases to trimming and J lost 8 bases, with 8 bases between them. The CDR3 covers 10 residues. Germline CDR1 reads MNHNY; CDR2 reads SVGAGI (reference sequence). CDR3: CASAGDTIYF. In nucleotides, the CDR3 is TGTGCCAGTGCGGGGGACACCATATATTTT.

This clonotype has more than one count but fewer than ten. The chain combines TRBV6-2 or TRBV6-3 with TRBJ1-1; 7 positions match TRBD1. Germline CDR1 is MNHEY and CDR2 is SVGEGT. With 2 bases clipped from V and 3 bases from J, the junction kept 12 bases outside the gene matches. The CDR3 covers 17 residues. CDR3 nucleotide sequence: TGTGCCAGCAGTTACAGCAGGACAGGCACGACCCACACTGAAGCTTTCTTT. Residues: CASSYSRTGTTHTEAFF.

The chain employs TRBV12-3 or TRBV12-4 and TRBJ2-3; a possible D gene is TRBD2 (6 bases). This CDR3 is built from 14 residues. Trimming stripped 4 bases from V and 2 bases from J, with 10 bases between. CDR3 residues: CASSWGLVTDTQYF. As DNA, the CDR3 is TGTGCCAGCAGTTGGGGACTCGTCACAGATACGCAGTATTTT.

The V and J genes are TRBV7-6 and TRBJ2-3; possibly TRBD2 for D (6 bases). CDR1 SGHVS and CDR2 FNYEAQ come from the germline V gene. The CDR3 covers 18 residues. The germline V and J ends were trimmed by 1 base and 2 bases, with 19 bases remaining between them. The CDR3 DNA reads TGTGCCAGCAGCTTAGTGGGCGGGATGAACTCCTTCACAGATACGCAGTATTTT. Encoded protein: CASSLVGGMNSFTDTQYF.

This clonotype came up a few times. The J gene is TRBJ1-1, the V gene TRBV12-3 or TRBV12-4; 7 bases are shared with TRBD1. CDR3 length: 14 amino acids. With V trimmed by 3 bases and J by 0 bases, 1 base remained unmatched. CDR3 region: CASSLGTVNTEAFF. In nucleotides, the CDR3 is TGTGCCAGCAGTTTGGGGACAGTGAACACTGAAGCTTTCTTT.

V usage is TRBV13 and J usage is TRBJ2-3, with 8 bases that match TRBD1. Germline V gene data show CDR1 as PRHDT and CDR2 as FYEKMQ (reference sequence). The CDR3 runs to 14 residues. V was pared by 5 bases and J by 7 bases, with 8 bases of the junction left unmatched. Here the CDR3 reads CASSAMTGVNTQYF. CDR3 bases: TGTGCCAGCAGCGCCATGACAGGGGTAAATACGCAGTATTTT. The full variable domain, with the rest looked up from reference TRBV13 and TRBJ2-3, is AAGVIQSPRHLIKEKRETATLKCYPIPRHDTVYWYQQGPGQDPQFLISFYEKMQSDKGSIPDRFSAQQFSDYHSELNMSSLELGDSALYFCASSAMTGVNTQYFGPGTRLTVL.